The 26 T cell receptor beta chains given below trace back to one sample, sequenced in a study of blood T cell repertoires in COVID-19. The repertoire was sequenced with immunoSEQ multiplex PCR; TCRdb's copy has only in-frame clones and lacks some. This table holds about 180,000 clones, approximately 80% found once. Source material: peripheral blood. Receptors were obtained from a human donor in a cohort sampled during active COVID-19.

This clone was recorded a few times. This chain joins TRBV3-1 (or the pseudogene TRBV3-2) and TRBJ2-7; 8 bases map to TRBD1. This CDR3 comprises 14 residues. In germline, CDR1 is LGHDT, CDR2 YNNKEL (reference sequence). Trimming took 10 bases from V and 2 from J; bases not matched to a gene: 10. Here the CDR3 reads CATKSGTGTYEQYF. CDR3 nucleotides: TGTGCCACCAAATCGGGGACAGGAACCTACGAGCAGTACTTC.

The chain has TRBV27 and TRBJ2-4, with TRBD2 matching over 7 bases. The CDR3 totals 12 residues. Germline loops: CDR1 MNHEY, CDR2 SMNVEV (reference sequence). V dropped 2 bases and J dropped 15; count of bases not matched to a gene: 7. The CDR3 region has the DNA TGTGCCAGCAGTTTAAGTGGGGGGGAACGGTACTTC. Its translation is CASSLSGGERYF.

This clone has just a few counts. CDR3 nucleotides: TGCGCCAGCAGCTTAGAACCGGGACTAGCGGGAGGAAGAGGCACAGATACGCAGTATTTT. Its translation: CASSLEPGLAGGRGTDTQYF. The chain combines TRBV5-1 with TRBJ2-3; 15 bases agree with TRBD2. Trimming at V came to 2 bases and at J to 1 base, leaving 11 bases not matched to a gene. The CDR3 has 20 amino acids. CDR1 and CDR2 from the germline V gene are SGHRS and YFSETQ.

A note on this clone: Other DNA sequences in this specimen translate into the identical CDR3. The chain carries TRBV27 and TRBJ1-3; 7 bases are shared with TRBD1. The junction had 4 bases not matched to a gene; V was cut back by 2 bases and J by 6 bases. The germline V gene has CDR1 MNHEY and CDR2 SMNVEV (reference sequence). This CDR3 spans 14 amino acids. CDR3 DNA sequence: TGTGCCAGCAGTTTAAGTGACAGGGCAAACACCATATATTTT. It translates to CASSLSDRANTIYF.

The V call is TRBV19, the J call TRBJ2-2; maybe TRBD1 (5 bases). The CDR3 runs 16 residues. Trimming took 5 bases from V and 1 from J, leaving 14 bases between them. Germline CDR1 LNHDA, CDR2 SQIVND (reference sequence). The DNA of the CDR3 is TGTGCCAGTAGTGCCCACCTTAGGGGGAACACCGGGGAGCTGTTTTTT. This gives the protein CASSAHLRGNTGELFF.

The V call is TRBV13, the J call TRBJ2-1; unclear D gene. Germline CDR1 PRHDT, CDR2 FYEKMQ (reference sequence). This CDR3 has 12 amino acids. Trimming pared 1 base from V and 5 bases from J, leaving 3 bases between. The CDR3 is CASSLADNEQFF. In DNA form, the CDR3 reads TGTGCCAGCAGCTTAGCTGACAATGAGCAGTTCTTC.

The chain recombines TRBV7-2 with TRBJ1-5; D call uncertain. The V end was cut by 6 bases, the J end by 5 bases, with 11 bases between. The length of the CDR3 is 13 residues. CDR1 is SGHTA and CDR2 is FQGNSA in the germline V gene. Here the CDR3 reads CASRKRTDQPQHF. For the CDR3, the DNA is TGTGCCAGCAGAAAGCGGACGGATCAGCCCCAGCATTTT.

The chain has TRBV24-1 and TRBJ2-7, with D possibly matching TRBD2 (6 bases). V was trimmed by 5 bases and J by 5 bases, leaving 18 bases between them. Germline V gene sequence: CDR1 KGHDR, CDR2 SFDVKD. The CDR3 totals 15 residues. The CDR3 here is CATSVDRGLSDEQYF. The DNA for the CDR3 is TGTGCCACCAGTGTGGATCGGGGACTCTCGGACGAGCAGTACTTC.

The V call is TRBV27, the J call TRBJ2-1; TRBD1 aligns across 7 bases. Germline assignment: CDR1 MNHEY and CDR2 SMNVEV (reference sequence). V shed 1 base and J 5 bases; nucleotides not matched to a gene: 5. The CDR3 is 15 amino acids. CDR3 sequence: CASSLFGTENNEQFF. CDR3 coding DNA: TGTGCCAGCAGTTTATTTGGGACAGAGAACAATGAGCAGTTCTTC.

The genes are TRBV14 and TRBJ2-1, with 11 nucleotides matching TRBD2. The CDR3 length is 15 residues. With V trimmed by 2 bases and J by 4 bases, 1 base remained unmatched. From germline, CDR1 is SGHDN and CDR2 FVKESK. In nucleotides, the CDR3 is TGTGCCAGCAGCCAACTAGCGGGAGGTTACAATGAGCAGTTCTTC. Residues: CASSQLAGGYNEQFF.

The rearrangement joins TRBV23-1 to TRBJ2-7; 7 bases are a match to TRBD1. TRBV23-1 is an ORF, with its function uncertain. V lost 7 bases and J lost 3; bases outside the gene matches: 15. The CDR3 is 16 residues long. The CDR3 reads CASITPSRGTLYEQYF. DNA for the CDR3: TGCGCCAGCATTACTCCTTCCAGGGGGACGCTCTACGAGCAGTACTTC.

V usage is TRBV5-8 and J usage is TRBJ1-3, with D possibly being TRBD1 (6 bases). This CDR3 spans 18 amino acids. V lost 2 bases, J lost 0 bases, and 18 bases lay in between. Germline V gene sequence: CDR1 SGHTS, CDR2 YDEGEE. CDR3 region: CASSLSTGIFGSGNTIYF. The CDR3 bases are TGTGCCAGCAGCTTAAGCACAGGGATCTTCGGCTCTGGAAACACCATATATTTT.

The CDR3 spells CASSYQGGGITEAFF. CDR3 coding DNA: TGTGCCAGCAGTTACCAAGGGGGGGGGATAACTGAAGCTTTCTTT. The V and J genes are TRBV6-5 and TRBJ1-1; the D gene is possibly TRBD1 (6 bases). CDR1 is MNHEY and CDR2 is SVGAGI in the germline V gene. CDR3 length: 15 amino acids. V lost 2 bases to trimming and J lost 5 bases, with 15 bases between them.

The chain uses TRBV7-9 and TRBJ1-5, with 8 bases aligning to TRBD1. V lost 3 bases and J lost 6; bases outside the gene matches: 4. This CDR3 spans 14 amino acids. Per germline, CDR1 SEHNR and CDR2 FQNEAQ (reference sequence). The CDR3 sequence is CASSFTGGSQPQHF. The CDR3 DNA is TGTGCCAGCAGCTTCACAGGGGGGAGTCAGCCCCAGCATTTT.

The rearrangement links TRBV10-3 to TRBJ1-2; D is unclear. CDR1 and CDR2 (germline): ENHRY, SYGVKD. The CDR3 is made up of 12 amino acids. Trimming cost V 6 bases and J 4 bases, with 9 bases left between them. CDR3: CAISPDPYGYTF. As DNA, the CDR3 is TGTGCCATCAGCCCAGATCCCTATGGCTACACCTTC.

The V call is TRBV7-6, the J call TRBJ2-3; D call uncertain. Trimming cost V 1 base and J 4 bases, with 6 bases left between them. CDR3 size: 13 residues. The germline V gene has CDR1 SGHVS and CDR2 FNYEAQ. The CDR3 is CASSLDVADTQYF. CDR3 nucleotide sequence: TGTGCCAGCAGCTTAGATGTCGCAGATACGCAGTATTTT.

The chain carries TRBV7-6 and TRBJ2-5, with D maybe TRBD1 (5 bases). Trimming left V 1 base short and J 5 bases short, with 8 bases between. The germline CDR1 and CDR2 sequences are SGHVS and FNYEAQ. CDR3 length: 13 amino acids. The CDR3 coding sequence is TGTGCCAGCAGCTTAGGGGGCAAGGAGACCCAGTACTTC. Translating it yields CASSLGGKETQYF.

The chain employs TRBV7-9 and TRBJ1-4; a weak D match, TRBD1 (6 bases). The ends were cut back, 3 bases at V and 4 bases at J, with 9 bases in the middle. CDR1 is SEHNR, CDR2 FQNEAQ, per germline (reference sequence). The CDR3 runs 14 residues. The CDR3 loop reads CASSFTGLNEKLFF. In nucleotides, the CDR3 is TGTGCCAGCAGCTTTACAGGGCTTAATGAAAAACTGTTTTTT.

J is TRBJ1-5 and V is TRBV7-9, with 8 bases fitting TRBD1. This CDR3 contains 16 residues. J was trimmed by 4 bases and V by 3 bases; bases with no gene match: 8. Germline CDR1 SEHNR, CDR2 FQNEAQ (reference sequence). As DNA, the CDR3 is TGTGCCAGCAGCTTCTCAGGGGGCGCGGGAAATCAGCCCCAGCATTTT. Amino acids: CASSFSGGAGNQPQHF.

This clone was observed a few times. This sample includes further DNA sequences coding for the same CDR3. The CDR3 reads CASSGQGNTEAFF. The CDR3 DNA reads as TGTGCCAGCAGCGGACAGGGGAACACTGAAGCTTTCTTT. The chain uses TRBV9 and TRBJ1-1, with 7 nucleotides matching TRBD1. Germline V gene lookup returns CDR1 SGDLS and CDR2 YYNGEE. Losses at the gene ends were 3 bases for V and 1 base for J; bases not matched to a gene: 0. This CDR3 is built from 13 residues.

This chain connects TRBV7-6 to TRBJ2-1; 9 bases are a match to TRBD1. V shed 4 bases and J 6 bases; nucleotides not matched to a gene: 4. The CDR3 is 14 residues long. CDR1 SGHVS and CDR2 FNYEAQ come from the germline V gene. Written as DNA, the CDR3 is TGTGCCAGCAGCTCCGGGACAGGGTCCAATGAGCAGTTCTTC. This gives the protein CASSSGTGSNEQFF.

The V gene is TRBV3-1 (or the pseudogene TRBV3-2), the J gene TRBJ2-7, with 7 positions matching TRBD2. Germline values: CDR1 LGHDT, CDR2 YNNKEL (reference sequence). V lost 1 base and J lost 3; bases outside the gene matches: 15. The CDR3 is made up of 18 amino acids. The CDR3 DNA is TGTGCCAGCAGCCAAGTTCCCCCTTGGGGAGGGATCCTCTACGAGCAGTACTTC. This codes for CASSQVPPWGGILYEQYF.

This clone occurred once. Other nucleotide sequences in the sample specify the same CDR3. The CDR3 DNA follows: TGTGCCAGCTCACCAGAGGCGGGGGGCTCCTACGAGCAGTACTTC. Its protein is CASSPEAGGSYEQYF. The chain couples TRBV18 to TRBJ2-7, with 8 positions matching TRBD2. CDR1 is KGHSH, CDR2 LQKENI, per germline. The CDR3 consists of 15 residues. The V segment lost 2 bases and the J segment 0 bases; nucleotides outside the gene matches: 3.

The DNA for the CDR3 is TGCGCCAGCAGCCAGGGGACACCTCCGGAGGAGCAGTACTTC. Its translation is CASSQGTPPEEQYF. The rearrangement links TRBV5-1 to TRBJ2-7, with a weak D call TRBD1 (6 bases). The CDR3 has 14 residues. Per the germline V gene, CDR1 is SGHRS and CDR2 is YFSETQ. V was trimmed by 4 bases and J by 7 bases, leaving 18 bases between them.

The chain joins TRBV4-3 to TRBJ2-3, with D perhaps matching TRBD2 (5 bases). V lost 0 bases and J lost 4, with 11 bases in between. This CDR3 has 15 amino acids. The V gene's germline CDR1 is LGHNA and CDR2 YSLEER. CDR3 DNA sequence: TGCGCCAGCAGCCAAGATCTGGCCGGGGCAGATACGCAGTATTTT. Translated, it gives CASSQDLAGADTQYF.

This clone was detected only once. V usage is TRBV2 and J usage is TRBJ2-7, with 10 bases aligning to TRBD1. The CDR3 has 14 amino acids. Germline CDR1 is SNHLY and CDR2 is FYNNEI. Losses at the gene ends were 8 bases for V and 1 base for J; bases not matched to a gene: 5. CDR3 sequence reads: CASLRDRGSYEQYF. The DNA for the CDR3 is TGTGCCAGCCTCCGGGACAGGGGTTCCTACGAGCAGTACTTC.